The present T cell receptor (beta chain) was sequenced within a study of T cells in pancreatic ductal adenocarcinoma. As to this clone: Its specificity is not known.

Notes on the study in general: Tumor-versus-blood clonality comparisons may be biased toward lower tumor diversity. Mean clonality was around 0.11 in tumors and around 0.065 in blood, not significantly different. The resected pancreatic cancer cohort was biased toward the minority with early-stage disease.

Germline lookup yields CDR1 SGHVS and CDR2 FQNEAQ. V was clipped by 3 bases and J by 7 bases, with 15 bases between them. The CDR3 contains 14 residues. No neoadjuvant therapy was given to the selected pancreatic ductal adenocarcinoma patients before their surgery. TCRdb keeps only in-frame clones here, not all; method: immunoSEQ multiplex PCR. The sample has over 100,000 clones; around 96% are singletons. The receptor comes from a human donor with pancreatic ductal adenocarcinoma. Sequencing was done on a sample of PBMCs. V and J are TRBV7-8 and TRBJ1-2; D is perhaps TRBD1 (5 bases). CDR3 sequence: CASSLLRDSRGYTF. CDR3 nucleotides: TGTGCCAGCAGCTTGCTCCGGGACTCTCGTGGCTACACCTTC.